This TCR beta chain was observed in a study of Ad26.COV2.S vaccination and SARS-CoV-2 variants. Across the study: The study gave Ad26.COV2.S intramuscularly, once or twice 56 days apart. General observations from the study: Relative to placebo recipients, vaccine recipients exhibited elevated spike-specific TCR breadth.

The treatment here: around 19 received Ad26.COV2.S at low or high dose, single or two shots; 5 received placebo; per-sample allocation not given. Vaccine and placebo recipients were sampled on day 63 after the first injection. Measured with immunoSEQ multiplex PCR; TCRdb has only the in-frame clones, and not every one. Here the sample spans about 400,000 clones, roughly 90% being singletons. V was pared by 6 bases and J by 0 bases, with 12 bases between. The CDR3 is made up of 14 amino acids. Germline V gene data show CDR1 as SGHRS and CDR2 as YFSETQ. Concerning this clone: Antigen unknown.

The TCR sequence derives from a person between 18 and 65 years old who received the Ad26.COV2.S COVID-19 vaccine or a placebo. The sequences come from peripheral blood, collected in a trial of Ad26.COV2.S vaccine versus placebo. The V gene is TRBV5-1, the J gene TRBJ2-5; weak D call: TRBD2 (5 bases). CDR3 DNA: TGCGCCAGCACCCTGGGGAGAGACCAAGAGACCCAGTACTTC. Translated, it gives CASTLGRDQETQYF.